Many counts were recorded for the clone carrying this T cell receptor beta chain. The target antigen is unknown. The record originates from a study of T cells after yellow fever vaccination. Study at large: Libraries from low-cell-number fractions were prepared with the SMART-Seq v4 Ultra Low Input RNA kit.

A universal primer site and UMIs were added as TCR cDNA was made by 5'RACE template switching. TCRdb redid the calling of the 5' RACE reads with MiXCR, one entry per CDR3 protein. The sample lists more than 200,000 distinct CDR3 sequences; approximately 3.6% were seen once. This CDR3 is built from 13 residues. The V end lost 2 bases, the J end lost 0 bases, and 5 bases lay between the germline ends. Germline values: CDR1 SEHNR, CDR2 FQNEAQ (reference sequence). Study results and limitations: Peaking faster, on day 5 versus 15, the secondary response was nonetheless weaker. Booster samples showed a return of most primary-vaccination clones (almost 97% CD4, 70% to 90% CD8).

The sequences come from PBMCs, collected 15 days after the yellow fever booster vaccination. The sequence was obtained from a man between 18 and 35 years old who received the YFV17D yellow fever vaccine. The chain carries TRBV7-9 and TRBJ2-7; no clear D gene. The CDR3 DNA reads as TGTGCCAGCAGCTTATCGCCCTCCTACGAGCAGTACTTC. Translation gives CASSLSPSYEQYF.